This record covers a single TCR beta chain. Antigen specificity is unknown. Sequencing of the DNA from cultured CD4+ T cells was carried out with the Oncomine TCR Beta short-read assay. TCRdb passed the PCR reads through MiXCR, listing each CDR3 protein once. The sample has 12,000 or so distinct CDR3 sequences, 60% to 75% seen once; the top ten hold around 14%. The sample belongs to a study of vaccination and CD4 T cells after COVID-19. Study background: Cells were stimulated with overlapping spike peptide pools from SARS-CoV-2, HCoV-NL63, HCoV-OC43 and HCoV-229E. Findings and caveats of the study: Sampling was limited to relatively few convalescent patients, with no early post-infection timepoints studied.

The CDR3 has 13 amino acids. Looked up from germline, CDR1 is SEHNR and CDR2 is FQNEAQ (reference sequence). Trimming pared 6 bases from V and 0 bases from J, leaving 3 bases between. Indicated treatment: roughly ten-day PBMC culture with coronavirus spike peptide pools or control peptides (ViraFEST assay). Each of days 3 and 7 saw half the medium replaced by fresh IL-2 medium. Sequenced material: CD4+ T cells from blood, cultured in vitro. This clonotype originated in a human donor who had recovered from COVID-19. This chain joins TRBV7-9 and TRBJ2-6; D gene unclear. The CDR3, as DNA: TGTGCCAGCAGTTTCTCTGGGGCCAACGTCCTGACTTTC. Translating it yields CASSFSGANVLTF.